This TCR beta chain came from a study of shared clonotypes between healthy human individuals. Study results and limitations: Clonotype sharing across a few donors was observed for roughly 5% of naive CD4 clonotypes.

Several immunoSEQ plates held equal portions of the genomic DNA taken from each subset. Clones were read by immunoSEQ multiplex PCR, and TCRdb kept only the in-frame ones, dropping some. The sample lists under 1,100,000 clones; roughly 74% were seen once. As concerns this clone: Its specificity is unknown.

The material sequenced was memory CD4+ T cells from PBMCs. Stated subset: CD45RA-negative fraction. The clonotype comes from a man aged 18 to 30 in good health. Some clones in this sample may be carry-over from other donors' samples.

CDR3 in amino acids: CASSLGARGATQYF. The CDR3 bases are TGTGCCAGCAGCTTAGGGGCCAGGGGAGCGACCCAGTACTTC. The chain recombines TRBV7-9 with TRBJ2-5, with D possibly TRBD1 on 6 matching bases. Germline V gene sequence: CDR1 SEHNR, CDR2 FQNEAQ (reference sequence). V was trimmed by 1 base and J by 7 bases, leaving 13 bases between them. The length of the CDR3 is 14 residues.